The present T cell receptor (beta chain) was sequenced within a study of T cell repertoires in cytomegalovirus infection. TCRdb reprocessed the reads via MiXCR and lists one record per CDR3 protein. The sample shows 150,000 to 200,000 distinct CDR3 sequences, under 30% of them seen only once. The germline gives CDR1 LNHDA, CDR2 SQIVND (reference sequence). The germline V and J ends were trimmed by 7 bases and 1 base, with 10 bases remaining between them. The CDR3 sequence is 13 residues long. The genes are TRBV19 and TRBJ1-2; possibly TRBD1 for D (5 bases). Sequencing input: PBMCs. The TCR comes from a human donor in good health (CMV status not recorded). Some clones in this sample may be carry-over from other donors' samples. In DNA form, the CDR3 reads TGTGCCAGTATGAGGGGAAGTAACTATGGCTACACCTTC. Protein sequence: CASMRGSNYGYTF.